These 14 T cell receptor beta chains came from one sample sequenced in a study of T cells after yellow fever vaccination. MiXCR, applied by TCRdb to the 5' RACE reads, yields one record per CDR3 protein. Counted here are some 250,000 distinct CDR3 sequences, approximately 3.8% occurring once; the ten biggest clones make up about 20%. The material sequenced was PBMCs, taken 15 days after the yellow fever booster vaccination. These receptors were obtained from a man younger than 30 who received the YFV17D yellow fever vaccine.

This chain links TRBV27 with TRBJ2-1; TRBD2 is a possible D gene (5 bases). V dropped 6 bases and J dropped 4 bases, with 16 bases sitting between them. The CDR3 has 15 amino acids. In germline, CDR1 is MNHEY, CDR2 SMNVEV (reference sequence). CDR3 residues: CASSQNEGGYNEQFF. The DNA of the CDR3 is TGTGCCAGCAGCCAAAACGAGGGCGGATACAATGAGCAGTTCTTC.

Ten or more counts support this clonotype. V and J are TRBV5-4 and TRBJ2-1; 8 bases fit TRBD1. With V trimmed by 4 bases and J by 6 bases, 12 bases remained unmatched. This CDR3 has 16 residues. Germline-derived CDR1 and CDR2 are SGHNT and YYREEE (reference sequence). The CDR3 reads CASSPPGQGAINEQFF. The CDR3 bases are TGTGCCAGCAGCCCCCCCGGGCAGGGGGCGATCAATGAGCAGTTCTTC.

This clonotype was seen at least ten times. The V and J genes are TRBV13 and TRBJ2-7; 8 nucleotides agree with TRBD2. Trimming took 0 bases from V and 2 from J; bases not matched to a gene: 9. The CDR3 totals 17 residues. Germline values: CDR1 PRHDT, CDR2 FYEKMQ (reference sequence). The CDR3 reads CASSLGNIAGKAYEQYV. The DNA for the CDR3 is TGTGCCAGCAGCTTAGGCAACATAGCGGGGAAAGCCTACGAGCAGTACGTC.

This clonotype was seen many times. The chain employs TRBV29-1 and TRBJ2-3; 9 bases fit TRBD1. This CDR3 has 16 amino acids. Germline CDR1 reads SQVTM; CDR2 reads ANQGSEA. After removal of 0 bases from V and 2 bases from J, the junction contained 6 bases not matched to a gene. The CDR3 DNA reads TGCAGCGTTGAAGATCTTGGGACAGGGAACACAGATACGCAGTATTTT. Residues: CSVEDLGTGNTDTQYF.

The sample holds many counts of this clonotype. The chain employs TRBV6-2 or TRBV6-3 and TRBJ2-6; no clear D. The CDR3 runs to 17 residues. V was pared by 6 bases and J by 5 bases, with 20 bases between. Germline V lookup: CDR1 MNHEY, CDR2 SVGEGT. This chain's CDR3 is CASRSRAPQRWANVLTF. DNA of the CDR3: TGTGCCAGCAGATCCCGGGCCCCCCAGCGTTGGGCCAACGTCCTGACTTTC.

This clonotype was detected ten times or more. The chain uses TRBV6-6 and TRBJ2-7; 7 bases map to TRBD1. The CDR3 loop spans 16 amino acids. Looked up from germline, CDR1 is MNHNY and CDR2 is SVGAGI (reference sequence). V trimming: 2 bases; J trimming: 6 bases; junction bases outside the gene matches: 13. The CDR3 region has the DNA TGTGCCAGCAGTTACGTCCCGAATAAACAGGGGTCCGAGCAGTACGTC. Protein sequence: CASSYVPNKQGSEQYV.

The sample holds many counts of this clonotype. J is TRBJ2-3 and V is TRBV4-3, with 7 bases that match TRBD2. This CDR3 is built from 16 residues. V lost 0 bases to trimming and J lost 1 base; unmatched junction nucleotides: 4. Per germline, CDR1 LGHNA and CDR2 YSLEER. The CDR3 loop reads CASSQESGARTDTQYF. In DNA, the CDR3 is TGCGCCAGCAGCCAAGAAAGCGGGGCCCGCACAGATACGCAGTATTTT.

This clonotype was seen at least ten times. The gene calls are TRBV12-3 or TRBV12-4 and TRBJ1-1; no clear D gene. Trimming shortened V by 6 bases and J by 8 bases, and 13 bases separated the two germline ends. The CDR3 sequence is 12 residues long. The CDR3 DNA follows: TGTGCCAGCAGGAACATAGATGAAGAAGCTTTCTTT. Residues: CASRNIDEEAFF.

This clonotype was seen ten or more times. The chain links TRBV5-1 to TRBJ1-2, with 7 bases matching TRBD1. The CDR3 has 14 residues. Trimming at V came to 0 bases and at J to 4 bases, leaving 3 bases not matched to a gene. In germline, CDR1 is SGHRS, CDR2 YFSETQ. The CDR3 sequence: CASSLEGQSYGYTF. DNA of the CDR3: TGCGCCAGCAGCTTGGAGGGACAGTCCTATGGCTACACCTTC.

This clonotype has a count of ten or more. In DNA form, the CDR3 reads TGTGCCAGCAGCTCACCCCGACAGGGTCGCACCGGGGAGCTGTTTTTT. Translated, it gives CASSSPRQGRTGELFF. The V call is TRBV7-2, the J call TRBJ2-2; 7 nucleotides agree with TRBD1. The CDR3 consists of 16 residues. V was clipped by 4 bases and J by 4 bases; unmatched bases: 9. Germline CDR1 is SGHTA and CDR2 is FQGNSA.

This clonotype was observed at least ten times. The V call is TRBV5-1, the J call TRBJ1-1; TRBD1 aligns across 9 bases. V gave up 4 bases and J gave up 11 bases; unmatched junction bases: 6. Per germline, CDR1 SGHRS and CDR2 YFSETQ. The CDR3 sequence is 12 residues long. Here the CDR3 DNA reads TGCGCCAGCAGCCTGGGGGACAGGGACGCTTTCTTT. Protein: CASSLGDRDAFF. Combining the CDR3 with reference TRBV5-1 and TRBJ1-1 gives the whole variable domain KAGVTQTPRYLIKTRGQQVTLSCSPISGHRSVSWYQQTPGQGLQFLFEYFSETQRNKGNFPGRFSGRQFSNSRSEMNVSTLELGDSALYLCASSLGDRDAFFGQGTRLTVV.

This clonotype has at least ten counts. This chain connects TRBV27 to TRBJ2-1, with TRBD2 as a possible D gene (6 bases). Between the trimmed V and J ends, which lost 4 bases and 0 bases, there was a span of 13 bases. Germline CDR1 and CDR2: MNHEY and SMNVEV (reference sequence). This CDR3 comprises 16 residues. CDR3 nucleotides: TGTGCCAGCAGTTCGAGCGGGTTTAGCTCCTACAATGAGCAGTTCTTC. Its translation is CASSSSGFSSYNEQFF.

Points on this clonotype: A much larger clone differs by one base, so this may be a read error. The chain carries TRBV5-1 and TRBJ2-3; 7 bases match TRBD1. The CDR3 contains 15 residues. Germline V gene data show CDR1 as SGHRS and CDR2 as YFSETQ. The DNA for the CDR3 is TGCGCCAGCAGCTTGGCGGGGCTTGGGACAGTTACGCAGTATTTT. Its translation: CASSLAGLGTVTQYF.

This clonotype has at least ten counts. Written as DNA, the CDR3 is TGTGCCATCCAGCCGGGACAGAGCACAGATACGCAGTATTTT. Its protein product is CAIQPGQSTDTQYF. The chain carries TRBV7-9 and TRBJ2-3, with TRBD1 identical over 7 bases. Germline assignment: CDR1 SEHNR and CDR2 FQNEAQ (reference sequence). The CDR3 loop spans 14 amino acids. V trimming: 10 bases; J trimming: 0 bases; junction bases outside the gene matches: 7.